The 3 T cell receptor beta chains listed next were all sequenced from one sample in a study of immune evolution from preneoplasia to lung adenocarcinoma. Sequencing was performed with immunoSEQ multiplex PCR; in TCRdb, only in-frame clones are kept and a portion is missing. The profile shows about 9,800 clones, approximately 79% of them singletons. The specimen sequenced was FFPE lung adenocarcinoma in situ tissue. The receptors derive from an older person with lung adenocarcinoma.

V gene TRBV27 combines with J gene TRBJ2-7; D call uncertain. CDR1 is MNHEY and CDR2 is SMNVEV in the germline V gene (reference sequence). Trimming left V 6 bases short and J 7 bases short, with 13 bases between. The CDR3 covers 12 residues. The CDR3 DNA reads as TGTGCCAGCAGGTACAGCTCTGGGGAGCAGTACTTC. Translating gives CASRYSSGEQYF.

The CDR3: CASSLPGSYGYTF. The DNA of the CDR3 is TGTGCCAGCAGTTTACCAGGAAGCTATGGCTACACCTTC. This rearrangement joins TRBV28 to TRBJ1-2, with D hard to call. The length of the CDR3 is 13 residues. With 2 bases removed from V and 4 bases from J, the gap between germline ends came to 8 bases. Germline CDR1 is MDHEN and CDR2 is SYDVKM.

This rearrangement joins TRBV2 to TRBJ2-1; 9 nucleotides align to TRBD2. Germline CDR1 is SNHLY and CDR2 is FYNNEI. The CDR3 length is 16 residues. The V segment lost 6 bases and the J segment 4 bases; nucleotides outside the gene matches: 10. CDR3 DNA: TGTGCCAGCAGAGAGGGTCTAGCGGGGCTTTACAATGAGCAGTTCTTC. Its protein product is CASREGLAGLYNEQFF. Drawing the rest from reference TRBV2 and TRBJ2-1, the complete variable domain is EPEVTQTPSHQVTQMGQEVILRCVPISNHLYFYWYRQILGQKVEFLVSFYNNEISEKSEIFDDQFSVERPDGSNFTLKIRSTKLEDSAMYFCASREGLAGLYNEQFFGPGTRLTVL.